This T cell receptor (beta chain) was sequenced during a study of shared clonotypes between healthy human individuals. Study summary: Donor composition was a couple of women and three men, aged 18 to 49. Each donor had three CD4 naive, three CD4 memory, two CD8 naive and one CD8 memory plate.

Points on this clone: Its target is unknown.

Study-wide results and caveats: Unshared clonotypes carried lower generation probabilities than those common to all four donors. Memory subsets generally showed lower estimated richness than naive subsets.

Method: immunoSEQ multiplex PCR; TCRdb's copy keeps in-frame clones and lacks some. Here the sample spans 500,000 to 700,000 clones, 85% to 95% being singletons. Naive CD8 cells lacked CD45RO, underwent positive selection for CCR7 and left out terminally differentiated effector memory CD45RA+ cells. This clonotype was obtained from a woman aged 25 to 45 in good health. Sequencing input: naive CD8+ T cells sorted from blood.

The DNA of the CDR3 is TGTGCCAGTAGTATGGGACAGGGCAAATACAATGAGCAGTTCTTC. This gives the protein CASSMGQGKYNEQFF. This chain connects TRBV19 to TRBJ2-1, with 9 bases lining up with TRBD1. Germline-derived CDR1 and CDR2 are LNHDA and SQIVND (reference sequence). V lost 3 bases to trimming and J lost 4 bases; unmatched junction nucleotides: 4. CDR3 length equals 15 residues.